The clone carrying this T cell receptor beta chain was observed a handful of times. Its target is unknown. A clone one base away is much larger, so this may be a read error. The record originates from a study of glioma-infiltrating T cells. Broader study findings: Gliomas, especially low-grade, showed above-expected tissue-blood divergence; non-neoplastic patients showed below. CDR3 overlap between tissue and blood was very small.

Using RNA template, CDR3s of TCR alpha and beta were amplified with iRepertoire arm-PCR. Tissue mRNA or PBMC total RNA, roughly 95-400 ng, went into one-step reverse transcription and amplification. A single record per CDR3 protein comes from TCRdb applying MiXCR to the multiplex PCR reads. The sample includes around 97,000 distinct CDR3 sequences, less than 30% of them seen just once. With V trimmed by 7 bases and J by 3 bases, 19 bases remained unmatched. This CDR3 is built from 18 residues. The germline V gene encodes CDR1 MNHNS and CDR2 SASEGT. The J gene is TRBJ2-7, the V gene TRBV6-1; 9 bases are a match to TRBD1. The source of this sequence is a human donor with low-grade glioma or glioblastoma, undergoing nonglioma brain surgery, or in good health (not recorded which). Sequencing was performed on glioma tissue, nonneoplastic brain tissue, or PBMCs (not recorded which). CDR3 in amino acids: CASTRAPESGTGFYEQYF. The CDR3 bases are TGTGCCAGCACCCGCGCGCCGGAATCCGGGACAGGGTTCTACGAGCAGTACTTC.